Listed below are T cell receptor beta chains from one sample, sequenced in a study of T-cell memory formation after mild COVID-19. Using its own MiXCR run on the 5' RACE reads, TCRdb lists one record per CDR3 protein. The table records roughly 170,000 distinct CDR3 sequences, around a fifth of them present only once. The sample was PBMCs or a T cell subset sorted from them (not recorded which). The receptors derive from an adult woman who had mild COVID-19 (a few samples of this study predate the infection). Cell type and time point are not known. The CDR3 runs from the conserved cysteine through the conserved F or W.

TRBJ2-1 | TRBV27 | CASTVGGSYNEQFF
TRBJ2-7 | TRBV5-1 | CARSLGTGLSYEQYF
TRBJ2-1 | TRBV29-1 | CSVEVGNGWDNEQFF
TRBJ2-7 | TRBV4-3 | CASSQDRTSGSYEQYF
TRBJ2-1 | TRBV12-5 | CASGLVGLSGSAEQFF
TRBJ2-1 | TRBV7-9 | CASTVTAGGPFNEQFF
TRBJ2-7 | TRBV7-9 | CASSGTVGYEQYF
TRBJ1-6 | TRBV12-3/TRBV12-4 | CASSEIQGVGNSPLHF
TRBJ2-1 | TRBV30 | CAWSVGFNEQFF
TRBJ2-7 | TRBV6-5 | CASSYRLAWYEQYF